The 4 T cell receptor beta chains given below trace back to one sample, sequenced in a study of tumor-infiltrating lymphocytes in localized non-small cell lung cancer. The table came from immunoSEQ multiplex PCR; TCRdb's copy has only in-frame clones and leaves some out. The sample has about 9,200 clones, about three fifths seen once. Sequenced material: uninvolved lung tissue not adjacent to the tumor. These receptors all come from a human donor with non-small cell lung cancer.

The chain has TRBV11-2 and TRBJ2-3; 10 nucleotides agree with TRBD1. The germline V gene has CDR1 SGHAT and CDR2 FQNNGV. Trimming cost V 1 base and J 8 bases; bases outside gene matches: 12. The CDR3 sequence is 17 residues long. CDR3 coding DNA: TGTGCCAGCAGCTTAGCGGTATGGACAGGGGGAGTTGGTACGCAGTATTTT. This codes for CASSLAVWTGGVGTQYF.

The chain joins TRBV5-1 to TRBJ1-1; tentative D call: TRBD1 (5 bases). This CDR3 contains 13 residues. Germline V gene sequence: CDR1 SGHRS, CDR2 YFSETQ. V gave up 5 bases and J gave up 5 bases, with 13 bases separating them. CDR3 amino acids: CASSHWGGTEAFF. The CDR3 DNA sequence: TGCGCCAGCAGTCATTGGGGGGGGACTGAAGCTTTCTTT.

The chain recombines TRBV7-2 with TRBJ1-4, with D unresolved. V was pared by 1 base and J by 8 bases, with 14 bases between. This CDR3 has 15 residues. Germline loops: CDR1 SGHTA, CDR2 FQGNSA. In DNA form, the CDR3 reads TGTGCCAGCAGCTTAGGAGGAGCCACGGGGGAAAAACTGTTTTTT. This translates into CASSLGGATGEKLFF. Using reference TRBV7-2 and TRBJ1-4 for the parts outside the CDR3, the full variable domain is GAGVSQSPSNKVTEKGKDVELRCDPISGHTALYWYRQSLGQGLEFLIYFQGNSAPDKSGLPSDRFSAERTGGSVSTLTIQRTQQEDSAVYLCASSLGGATGEKLFFGSGTQLSVL.

V and J are TRBV19 and TRBJ2-5; D possibly corresponds to TRBD1 (6 bases). Germline CDR1 and CDR2: LNHDA and SQIVND (reference sequence). This CDR3 has 15 amino acids. V shed 2 bases and J shed 1 base, with 11 bases lying between them. The CDR3: CASSIFRGRQETQYF. The CDR3 DNA sequence: TGTGCCAGTAGTATATTCAGGGGCCGCCAAGAGACCCAGTACTTC.